This T cell receptor (beta chain) was recorded in a study of blood T cell repertoires in COVID-19. Study-level background: Spain, Italy and the United States supplied samples that represented acute and convalescent COVID-19. The cDNA or gDNA used as material had been derived from T cells, B-cell-depleted T cells, or PBMCs.

From germline, CDR1 is LGHDT and CDR2 YNNKEL (reference sequence). CDR3 length equals 18 residues. V gave up 2 bases and J gave up 4 bases, with 21 bases separating them. Original processing methods: Nucleated cell counts were estimated from reference gene primer amplification. The assay was immunoSEQ multiplex PCR, and TCRdb's table has in-frame clones only and misses some. D and trimming come from the DNA, and the V and J calls and clone size come from that table. The sample records 85,000 to 95,000 clones, 89% being singletons. The sample was peripheral blood. The source is a woman older than 75 with active COVID-19. The chain is built from TRBV3-1 (or the pseudogene TRBV3-2) and TRBJ2-1; perhaps TRBD1 as D (6 bases). CDR3 bases: TGTGCCAGCAGCCAAACTGAACGTCACGGACAGACATACAATGAGCAGTTCTTC. This sequence encodes CASSQTERHGQTYNEQFF.